The TCR beta chain described here comes from a study of T-cell reconstitution after alpha-beta-depleted transplantation in children. General study points: Expanded graft clones, several hundred of them, were reportedly the source of alpha-beta T cells about two months after transplant. From newly produced T cells came most of the T-cell counts and diversity one year after transplant.

This clonotype appeared many times. The antigen is unknown. A TCRbeta library incorporating unique molecular identifiers was prepared. TCRdb independently ran MiXCR on the PCR reads; one entry per CDR3 protein. The sample includes 200,000 or so distinct CDR3 sequences, approximately 6.3% of them seen just once. CDR1 and CDR2 from the germline V gene are MDHEN and SYDVKM. The CDR3 is 14 residues long. Germline trimming cut 7 bases from V and 7 bases from J; bases unmatched to any gene: 10. The source was PBMCs, collected before TCRalphabeta/CD19-depleted stem cell transplant. The clonotype originates from a boy between 2 and 10 years old with acute lymphoblastic leukemia, due to receive a stem cell transplant. The chain joins TRBV28 to TRBJ2-1, with 7 nucleotides matching TRBD1. CDR3 amino acids: CASMRQGLRNEQFF. CDR3 nucleotide sequence: TGTGCCAGCATGAGACAGGGCCTTAGAAATGAGCAGTTCTTC.